The source of this TCR beta chain is a study of CXCR3-negative and CXCR3-positive naive CD8 T cells. Study-level points and caveats: More hydrophobic TRB CDR3s were found in CXCR3-positive naive cells than in CXCR3-negative naive cells.

CDR1 is KGHSH and CDR2 is LQKENI in the germline V gene. This CDR3 is built from 18 residues. About this clonotype itself: Its antigen is as yet unknown.

Researchers prepared the TRB cDNA libraries using 5' RACE with UMI labels. From the 5' RACE reads, TCRdb lists one entry per CDR3 protein and no DNA. The sample spans tens of thousands of distinct CDR3 sequences; the ten largest clones claim 0.62%. This sequence originates from a human donor in good health. Some clones in this sample may be carry-over from other donors' samples. The sequencing sample was made of naive CXCR3+ CD8+ T cells from blood. Subset given: CD45RO-CCR7+CD27+CD95- naive CD8+ T cells expressing CXCR3 (TNR3+). The chain carries TRBV18 and TRBJ1-1. The CDR3 region is CASSPPDSGGLMNTEAFF.